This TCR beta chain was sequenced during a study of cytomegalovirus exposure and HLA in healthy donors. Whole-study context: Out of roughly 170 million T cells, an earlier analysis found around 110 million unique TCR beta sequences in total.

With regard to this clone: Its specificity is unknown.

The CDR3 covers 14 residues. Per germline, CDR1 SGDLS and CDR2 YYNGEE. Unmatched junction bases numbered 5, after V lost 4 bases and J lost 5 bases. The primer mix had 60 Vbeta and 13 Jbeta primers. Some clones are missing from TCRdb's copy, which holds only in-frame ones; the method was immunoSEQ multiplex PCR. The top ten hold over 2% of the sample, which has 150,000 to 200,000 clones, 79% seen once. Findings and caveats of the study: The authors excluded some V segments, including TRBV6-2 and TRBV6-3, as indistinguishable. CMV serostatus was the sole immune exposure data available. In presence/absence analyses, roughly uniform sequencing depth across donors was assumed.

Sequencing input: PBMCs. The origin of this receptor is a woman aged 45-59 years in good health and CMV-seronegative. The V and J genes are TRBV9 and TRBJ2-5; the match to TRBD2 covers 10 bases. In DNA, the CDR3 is TGTGCCAGCAGCAATAGCGGGGGGAGGGAGACCCAGTACTTC. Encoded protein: CASSNSGGRETQYF.